The rows below give T cell receptor beta chains drawn from one sample of a study of blood T cell repertoires in COVID-19. Using immunoSEQ multiplex PCR, the repertoire was profiled, and TCRdb retains in-frame clones only, with some absent. Of roughly 380,000 clones listed, about 90% are singletons. Sequencing was performed on PBMCs or T cells enriched from blood (not recorded which). The receptor source for this set is a young man who had recovered from COVID-19. The CDR3 runs from the conserved cysteine through the conserved F or W. Fields, in order: J gene, V gene, clone size, D gene, CDR3 protein, CDR3 DNA. A D gene is named only where the DNA matches it firmly. Expanded clones get a size class; other rows say once, few or many, or leave the size out.

j_gene: TRBJ1-3
v_gene: TRBV30
abundance: NA
d_gene: NA
CDR3aa: CAWSRPTGGNTIYF
CDR3nt: TGTGCCTGGAGTCGCCCGACAGGCGGAAACACCATATATTTT

j_gene: TRBJ1-2
v_gene: TRBV7-9
abundance: once
d_gene: NA
CDR3aa: CASSLWANYGYTF
CDR3nt: TGTGCCAGCAGCTTATGGGCAAACTATGGCTACACCTTC

j_gene: TRBJ1-2
v_gene: TRBV12-3/TRBV12-4
abundance: NA
d_gene: TRBD1
CDR3aa: CASRSDRGYGYTF
CDR3nt: TGTGCCAGCAGGTCGGACAGGGGTTATGGCTACACCTTC

j_gene: TRBJ1-2
v_gene: TRBV19
abundance: NA
d_gene: TRBD1
CDR3aa: CASSPGQGTGYTF
CDR3nt: TGTGCCAGTAGTCCCGGACAGGGGACCGGCTACACCTTC

j_gene: TRBJ2-7
v_gene: TRBV27
abundance: NA
d_gene: NA
CDR3aa: CASSSRGDQYF
CDR3nt: TGTGCCAGCAGTTCCAGGGGGGATCAGTACTTC

j_gene: TRBJ1-6
v_gene: TRBV25-1
abundance: NA
d_gene: NA
CDR3aa: CASTQGPYNSPLHF
CDR3nt: TGTGCCAGCACTCAGGGCCCCTATAATTCACCCCTCCACTTT

j_gene: TRBJ2-7
v_gene: TRBV5-6
abundance: NA
d_gene: TRBD1
CDR3aa: CASRFAGTGSDEQYF
CDR3nt: TGTGCCAGCAGATTTGCCGGGACAGGGAGTGACGAGCAGTACTTC

j_gene: TRBJ1-2
v_gene: TRBV5-1
abundance: NA
d_gene: NA
CDR3aa: CASSSSPAGYGYTF
CDR3nt: TGCGCCAGCAGCTCTTCCCCAGCGGGCTATGGCTACACCTTC

j_gene: TRBJ1-5
v_gene: TRBV10-1
abundance: NA
d_gene: NA
CDR3aa: CASSSGWVQQPQHF
CDR3nt: TGCGCCAGCAGTTCAGGGTGGGTACAGCAGCCCCAGCATTTT

j_gene: TRBJ2-3
v_gene: TRBV27
abundance: NA
d_gene: TRBD2
CDR3aa: CASSLRLAGGWVYF
CDR3nt: TGTGCCAGCAGTTTACGACTAGCGGGGGGTTGGGTGTATTTT

j_gene: TRBJ2-7
v_gene: TRBV9
abundance: NA
d_gene: TRBD1
CDR3aa: CASSVAGTGGFYEQYF
CDR3nt: TGTGCCAGCAGCGTAGCCGGGACAGGGGGGTTTTACGAGCAGTACTTC

j_gene: TRBJ1-6
v_gene: TRBV11-2
abundance: NA
d_gene: NA
CDR3aa: CASSLEGGTPSALHF
CDR3nt: TGTGCCAGCAGCTTAGAGGGAGGGACCCCCTCGGCCCTCCACTTT

j_gene: TRBJ2-5
v_gene: TRBV19
abundance: few
d_gene: NA
CDR3aa: CASSPGGGVRTQYF
CDR3nt: TGTGCCAGTAGCCCGGGGGGCGGGGTCAGGACCCAGTACTTC

j_gene: TRBJ1-1
v_gene: TRBV4-3
abundance: NA
d_gene: NA
CDR3aa: CASSQDSGWTEAFF
CDR3nt: TGCGCCAGCAGCCAAGATTCAGGGTGGACTGAAGCTTTCTTT

j_gene: TRBJ1-3
v_gene: TRBV7-3
abundance: NA
d_gene: NA
CDR3aa: CASSPLLGNTIYF
CDR3nt: TGTGCCAGCAGCCCCTTGTTGGGAAACACCATATATTTT

j_gene: TRBJ2-2
v_gene: TRBV15
abundance: once
d_gene: TRBD2
CDR3aa: CATSRKRGVYTGELFF
CDR3nt: TGTGCCACCAGCAGAAAGCGGGGGGTTTACACCGGGGAGCTGTTTTTT